This TCR delta chain came from a study of Vδ1+ human thymocytes (dated by TCRdb to the late 2010s). A note on the overall study: As a data resource, the study described the mRNA-level TRG and TRD CDR3 repertoires of highly purified Vdelta1+ thymocytes obtained from young children. Earlier work had validated the multiplex-based CDR3 amplicon strategy against 5'RACE-based methods for generating CDR3 amplicons.

Thymic samples were depleted of alphabeta T cells, then CD3+ TCRVdelta1+ TCRVdelta2- thymocytes were FACS-sorted. The purity of the sorted Vdelta1+ thymocytes fell between about 97% and 99.6%. Thymic specimens were obtained from several paediatric patients, aged from about 5 days to 16 months, who were undergoing corrective cardiac surgery. After the thymic tissue was dispersed, mononuclear cells were isolated using a Histopaque-1077 density gradient. Staining used anti-TCRVdelta1 clone TS8.2, anti-TCRVdelta2 clone B6, anti-CD3 clone HIT3a and anti-TCRalphabeta clone IP26 antibodies. RNA was isolated using the RNeasy mini kit, and reverse transcription was performed with Superscript III. CDR3 amplicons were generated by multiplex PCR with pooled V-gene forward primers and a constant-region reverse primer carrying Illumina adaptor overhangs. After gel purification, amplicons were indexed with Nextera index primers over around 8 extra PCR cycles and were then purified with AMPure XP beads. Sequencing of the libraries was done on an Illumina MiSeq using paired-end 250 bp reads, dual indexing and a 20% PhiX spike-in. The authors' pipeline ran thus. Read quality was checked with FastQC, and TRG read pairs were merged using ea-utils fastq-join. IMGT/HighV-QUEST was used to annotate the sequences, only productive sequences with an unambiguous V-gene assignment were kept, and clonotypes were defined as sequences sharing an identical CDR3 sequence. Downstream analysis used VDJtools 1.1.1, tcR 2.2.3, Treemap and vegan Shannon diversity in R 3.4.4. Via CATT, TCRdb reprocessed the public reads, and rows with identical DNA were then joined. Here the V and J calls rest on TCRdb's processing, not on the authors' analysis. Across this sample there are some 19,000 delta-chain clones, with about 8% seen only once. The top ten clonotypes cover approximately 1% of the sample.

Overall results and qualifications from the work: About 20% of thymic TRD sequences were found to be Vdelta2 (and few were Vdelta3) despite high sort purity, in contrast to peripheral blood Vdelta1+ controls. Unlike the oligoclonal repertoires in peripheral blood, the thymic TRG and TRD repertoires appeared highly polyclonal, with Gaussian CDR3 length distributions. Donors did not cluster by age or sex, so the analyses were not stratified by age or sex. Many TRG clonotypes were found to be shared between donors (up to roughly 7x10^3), whereas TRD repertoires were found to be essentially private (max about 120 shared). The authors advised highly purified populations and single-cell validation, since unexpected Vdelta2 sequences could cause misinterpretation of bulk repertoire data.

This clone was seen a few times. The antigen it binds to is not known. Per-nucleotide qualities are absent, and no much larger clonotype sits a single base away. From cysteine to phenylalanine, the CDR3 is 20 amino acids long. Of the read, only the CDR3 DNA is kept; its 60 bases are in frame from base 1. Relative to germline, V is missing 3 bases and J is missing 0 bases, with 17 bases of the junction outside any gene match. The germline V gene yields TSWWSYY for CDR1 and QGS for CDR2. The TCR comes from a child younger than two who had congenital heart surgery. The material sequenced was Vdelta1+ gamma-delta thymocytes from the thymus. Per the publication, the cell subset or site label means: FACS-sorted CD3+ TCRalphabeta- TCRVdelta1+ TCRVdelta2- thymocytes. The chain is encoded by TRDV1 joined to TRDJ1; 9 central bases correspond to TRDD3. The bases read TGTGCTCTTGGGGATCCACCTTTCCTGAAACTGGGGGAACACACCGATAAACTCATCTTT. This translates into CALGDPPFLKLGEHTDKLIF.